Below are 11 T cell receptor beta chains sequenced from a single sample in a study of blood T cells in healthy people across ages. PCR was performed a second time for about 7 to 11 cycles using a sample-barcoded 5' primer and a J-beta primer mix. TCRdb used MiXCR to reprocess the 5' RACE reads, holding one entry per CDR3 protein. The profile shows approximately 1.5 million distinct CDR3 sequences, about 31% of them singletons. The sequencing input was blood. These receptors were obtained from a woman aged 25 to 39 in good health.

The chain recombines TRBV27 with TRBJ2-7; D unresolved. Germline lookup yields CDR1 MNHEY and CDR2 SMNVEV (reference sequence). The CDR3 is 15 amino acids. Trimming took 5 bases from V and 5 from J, leaving 19 bases between them. The CDR3 reads CASSASVTFSNEQYF. The CDR3 DNA follows: TGTGCCAGCAGTGCGTCCGTGACCTTTTCCAACGAGCAGTACTTC.

V is TRBV5-4 and J is TRBJ2-3; TRBD1 matches 9 bases. After removal of 6 bases from V and 5 bases from J, the junction contained 7 bases not matched to a gene. Germline lookup yields CDR1 SGHNT and CDR2 YYREEE (reference sequence). The CDR3 runs to 14 residues. CDR3 nucleotides: TGTGCCAGCAACGCGGGACAGGGTGGAGATACGCAGTATTTT. It translates to CASNAGQGGDTQYF.

This chain joins TRBV20-1 and TRBJ2-5; 12 bases agree with TRBD2. With 2 bases clipped from V and 2 bases from J, the junction kept 3 bases outside the gene matches. Per the germline V gene, CDR1 is DFQATT and CDR2 is SNEGSKA (reference sequence). The CDR3 sequence is 15 residues long. The CDR3 sequence is CSARRTSGVQETQYF. The CDR3 nucleotides read TGCAGTGCTAGAAGGACTAGCGGGGTACAAGAGACCCAGTACTTC.

The chain carries TRBV6-1 and TRBJ2-5, with 10 nucleotides matching TRBD2. Germline V gene data show CDR1 as MNHNS and CDR2 as SASEGT. This CDR3 region has 17 residues. Unmatched junction bases numbered 7, after V lost 2 bases and J lost 1 base. As DNA, the CDR3 is TGTGCCAGCAGTGAAACAGCGGGGGGGCCTCGCCAAGAGACCCAGTACTTC. Residues: CASSETAGGPRQETQYF.

Concerning this clonotype itself: A junction boundary mismatches the germline segment, possibly from a read error. The chain links TRBV5-6 to TRBJ2-6; TRBD2 might be the D (5 bases). This CDR3 has 18 amino acids. Germline V gene data show CDR1 as SGHDT and CDR2 as YYEEEE. This chain's CDR3 is CVSSSKQRILVWANVLTF. The DNA for the CDR3 is TGTGTCAGCAGCTCCAAACAGCGGATCTTAGTCTGGGCCAACGTCCTGACTTTC.

This clonotype was detected a few times. This rearrangement joins TRBV6-5 to TRBJ2-2; D could derive from TRBD1 or TRBD2 (5 bases each). V was clipped by 5 bases and J by 7 bases, with 20 bases between them. Germline CDR1 is MNHEY and CDR2 is SVGAGI. The CDR3 runs to 16 residues. The CDR3 sequence is CASSQTGAMNSGELFF. The CDR3 DNA follows: TGTGCCAGCAGTCAAACCGGGGCCATGAATAGCGGGGAGCTGTTTTTT.

This clonotype was seen a handful of times. Here the CDR3 DNA reads TGCGCCAGCAGCCAACCACTAGCGGGAAGCTCCTACGAGCAGTACTTC. Its protein product is CASSQPLAGSSYEQYF. This sequence joins TRBV4-1 and TRBJ2-7; the match to TRBD2 covers 10 bases. The V segment lost 2 bases and the J segment 0 bases; nucleotides outside the gene matches: 4. CDR3 length: 16 residues. Germline lookup yields CDR1 MGHRA and CDR2 YSYEKL.

On this clonotype itself: A read error may be the cause here, since a much bigger clone is one base away. V is TRBV25-1 and J is TRBJ2-3; D ambiguous. Near its end, the DNA agrees better with TRBJ1-5, so the J call may be wrong. The CDR3 contains 13 residues. Germline values: CDR1 MGHDK, CDR2 SYGVNS. The CDR3: CASRAGNTDTQHF. Here the CDR3 DNA reads TGTGCCAGCAGGGCGGGAAACACAGATACGCAGCATTTT.

This chain links TRBV20-1 with TRBJ1-5; TRBD1 is a possible D gene (6 bases). Looked up from germline, CDR1 is DFQATT and CDR2 is SNEGSKA (reference sequence). This CDR3 is built from 13 residues. Trimming took off 3 bases at V and 3 bases at J, with 9 bases between the two ends. The CDR3 DNA reads as TGCAGTGCTAGGTGGGACAACAATCAGCCCCAGCATTTT. Amino acid sequence: CSARWDNNQPQHF.

The chain uses TRBV5-1 and TRBJ2-7; tentative D call: TRBD2 (6 bases). CDR1 is SGHRS, CDR2 YFSETQ, per germline. With 0 bases removed from V and 3 bases from J, the gap between germline ends came to 13 bases. The CDR3 consists of 15 residues. In DNA, the CDR3 is TGCGCCAGCAGCTTGGCCCAGGGACTTCGCTACGAGCAGTACTTC. It yields the protein CASSLAQGLRYEQYF.

This clonotype was picked up a small number of times. The chain uses TRBV20-1 and TRBJ2-3; 8 bases fit TRBD2. Per the germline V gene, CDR1 is DFQATT and CDR2 is SNEGSKA (reference sequence). The CDR3 covers 14 residues. The J segment lost 5 bases and the V segment lost 3 bases, leaving 7 bases of the junction unmatched. The CDR3, as DNA: TGCAGTGCTAGCGGGAGGGCCGGTAGAGATACGCAGTATTTT. Amino acids: CSASGRAGRDTQYF.